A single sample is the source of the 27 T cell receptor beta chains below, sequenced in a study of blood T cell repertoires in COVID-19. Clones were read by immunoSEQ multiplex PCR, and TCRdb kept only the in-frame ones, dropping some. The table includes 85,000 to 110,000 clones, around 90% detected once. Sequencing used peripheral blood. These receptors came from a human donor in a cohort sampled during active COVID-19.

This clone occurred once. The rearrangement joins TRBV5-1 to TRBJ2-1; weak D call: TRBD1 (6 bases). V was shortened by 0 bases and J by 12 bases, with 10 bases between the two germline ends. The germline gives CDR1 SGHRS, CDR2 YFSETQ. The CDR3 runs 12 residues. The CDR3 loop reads CASSLDARGQFF. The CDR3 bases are TGCGCCAGCAGCTTGGACGCCAGGGGGCAGTTCTTC.

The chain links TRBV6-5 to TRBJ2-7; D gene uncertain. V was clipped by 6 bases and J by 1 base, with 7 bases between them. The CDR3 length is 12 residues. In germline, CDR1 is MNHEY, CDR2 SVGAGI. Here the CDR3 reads CASRQHSYEQYF. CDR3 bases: TGTGCCAGCAGACAGCATTCCTACGAGCAGTACTTC.

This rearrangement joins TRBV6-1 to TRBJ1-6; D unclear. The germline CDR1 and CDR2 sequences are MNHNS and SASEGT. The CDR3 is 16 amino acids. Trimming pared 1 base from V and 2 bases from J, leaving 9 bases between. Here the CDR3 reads CASSEVERAYNSPLHF. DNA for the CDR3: TGTGCCAGCAGTGAAGTCGAACGCGCCTATAATTCACCCCTCCACTTT.

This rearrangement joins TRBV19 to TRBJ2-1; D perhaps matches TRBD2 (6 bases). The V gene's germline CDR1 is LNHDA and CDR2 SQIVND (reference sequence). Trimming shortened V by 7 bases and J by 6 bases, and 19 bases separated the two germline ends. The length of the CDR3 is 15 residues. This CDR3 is CASTDPGGTVNEQFF. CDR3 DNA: TGTGCCAGTACCGATCCCGGAGGGACGGTCAATGAGCAGTTCTTC.

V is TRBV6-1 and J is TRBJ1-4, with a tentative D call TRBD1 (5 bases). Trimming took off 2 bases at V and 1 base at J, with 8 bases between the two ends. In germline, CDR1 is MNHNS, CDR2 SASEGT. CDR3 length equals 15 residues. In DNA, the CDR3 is TGTGCCAGCAGTGAAAATACAGGAACTAATGAAAAACTGTTTTTT. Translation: CASSENTGTNEKLFF.

CDR3 protein: CSVEGLGLAGGPSDEQFF. Written as DNA, the CDR3 is TGCAGCGTTGAAGGTTTGGGTCTAGCGGGAGGGCCCTCGGATGAGCAGTTCTTC. The rearrangement uses TRBV29-1 and TRBJ2-1; 12 bases align to TRBD2. The CDR3 is 18 residues long. V gave up 1 base and J gave up 8 bases; unmatched junction bases: 15. In germline, CDR1 is SQVTM, CDR2 ANQGSEA.

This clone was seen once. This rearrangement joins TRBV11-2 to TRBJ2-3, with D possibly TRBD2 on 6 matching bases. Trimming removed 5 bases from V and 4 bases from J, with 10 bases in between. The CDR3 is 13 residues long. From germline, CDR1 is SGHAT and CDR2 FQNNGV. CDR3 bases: TGTGCCAGCAGCGCCCCGGGGGCAGATACGCAGTATTTT. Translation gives CASSAPGADTQYF.

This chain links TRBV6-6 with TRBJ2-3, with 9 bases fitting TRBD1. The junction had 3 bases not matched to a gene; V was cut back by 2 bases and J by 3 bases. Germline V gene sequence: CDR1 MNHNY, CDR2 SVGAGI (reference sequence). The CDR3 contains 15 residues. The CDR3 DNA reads TGTGCCAGCAGTTACGGGACAGGGATTACAGATACGCAGTATTTT. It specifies CASSYGTGITDTQYF.

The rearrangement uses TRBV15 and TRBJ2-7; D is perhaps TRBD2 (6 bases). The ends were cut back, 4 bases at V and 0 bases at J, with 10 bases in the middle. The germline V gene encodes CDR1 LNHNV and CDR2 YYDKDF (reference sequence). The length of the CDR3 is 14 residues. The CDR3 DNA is TGTGCCACCAGCACAGGACTAAACTCCTACGAGCAGTACTTC. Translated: CATSTGLNSYEQYF.

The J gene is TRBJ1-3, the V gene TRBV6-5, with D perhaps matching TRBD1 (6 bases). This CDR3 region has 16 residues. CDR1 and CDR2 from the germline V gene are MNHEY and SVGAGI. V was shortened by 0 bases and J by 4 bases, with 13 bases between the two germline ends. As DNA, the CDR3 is TGTGCCAGCAGTTACTCAAGACGGGACATAGGAAACACCATATATTTT. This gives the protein CASSYSRRDIGNTIYF.

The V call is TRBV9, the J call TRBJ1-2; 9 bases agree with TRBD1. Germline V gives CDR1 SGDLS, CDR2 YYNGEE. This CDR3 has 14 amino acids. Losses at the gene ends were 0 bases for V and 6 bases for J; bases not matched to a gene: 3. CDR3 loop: CASSVGQGVDGYTF. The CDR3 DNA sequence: TGTGCCAGCAGCGTAGGACAGGGGGTCGATGGCTACACCTTC.

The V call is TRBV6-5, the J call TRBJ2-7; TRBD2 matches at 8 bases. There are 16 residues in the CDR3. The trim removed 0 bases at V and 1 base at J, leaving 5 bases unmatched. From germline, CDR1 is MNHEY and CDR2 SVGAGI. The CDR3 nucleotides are TGTGCCAGCAGTTACTCAGCGGGAGTCTTTTCCTACGAGCAGTACTTC. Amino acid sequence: CASSYSAGVFSYEQYF.

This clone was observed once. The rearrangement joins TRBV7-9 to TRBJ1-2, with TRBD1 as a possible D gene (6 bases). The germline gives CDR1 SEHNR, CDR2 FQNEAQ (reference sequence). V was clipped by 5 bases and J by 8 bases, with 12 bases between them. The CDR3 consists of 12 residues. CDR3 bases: TGTGCCAGCAGCGCGACAGGAGACGGCTACACCTTC. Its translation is CASSATGDGYTF.

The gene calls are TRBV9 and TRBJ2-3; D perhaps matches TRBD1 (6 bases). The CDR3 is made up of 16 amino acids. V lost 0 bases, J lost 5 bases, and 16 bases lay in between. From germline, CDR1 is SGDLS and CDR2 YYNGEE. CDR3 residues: CASSVGSPPGVDTQYF. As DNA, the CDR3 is TGTGCCAGCAGCGTAGGTTCACCGCCAGGGGTAGATACGCAGTATTTT.

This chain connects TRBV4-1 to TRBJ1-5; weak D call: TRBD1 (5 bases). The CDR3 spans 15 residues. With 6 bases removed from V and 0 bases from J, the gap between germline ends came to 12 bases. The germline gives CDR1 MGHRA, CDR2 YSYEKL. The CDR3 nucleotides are TGCGCCAGCAGACCTTTAGGGGATAGCAATCAGCCCCAGCATTTT. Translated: CASRPLGDSNQPQHF.

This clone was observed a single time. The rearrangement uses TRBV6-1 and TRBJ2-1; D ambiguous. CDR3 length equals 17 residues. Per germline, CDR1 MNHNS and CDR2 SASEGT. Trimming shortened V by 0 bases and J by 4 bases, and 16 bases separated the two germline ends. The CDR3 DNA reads TGTGCCAGCAGTGAAGCATCAGGCGCGTGGGCTTACAATGAGCAGTTCTTC. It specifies CASSEASGAWAYNEQFF.

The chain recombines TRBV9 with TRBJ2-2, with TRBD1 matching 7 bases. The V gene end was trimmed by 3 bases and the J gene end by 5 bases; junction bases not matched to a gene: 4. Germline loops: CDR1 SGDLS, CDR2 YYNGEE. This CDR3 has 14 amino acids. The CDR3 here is CASSGDRVTGELFF. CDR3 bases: TGTGCCAGCAGCGGAGACAGGGTTACCGGGGAGCTGTTTTTT.

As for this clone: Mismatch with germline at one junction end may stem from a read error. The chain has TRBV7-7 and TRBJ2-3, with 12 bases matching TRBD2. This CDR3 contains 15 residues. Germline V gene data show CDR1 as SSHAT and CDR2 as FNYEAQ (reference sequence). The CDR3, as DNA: TGTGCTAGCAGCCCTAGCGGGGGGGCGACAGATACGCAGTATTTT. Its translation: CASSPSGGATDTQYF.

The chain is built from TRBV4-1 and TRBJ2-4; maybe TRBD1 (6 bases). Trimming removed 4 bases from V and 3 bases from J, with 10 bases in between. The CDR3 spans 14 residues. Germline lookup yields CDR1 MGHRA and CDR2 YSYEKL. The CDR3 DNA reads TGCGCCAGCAGCCCCCAGGGGTTCAAAAACATTCAGTACTTC. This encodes CASSPQGFKNIQYF.

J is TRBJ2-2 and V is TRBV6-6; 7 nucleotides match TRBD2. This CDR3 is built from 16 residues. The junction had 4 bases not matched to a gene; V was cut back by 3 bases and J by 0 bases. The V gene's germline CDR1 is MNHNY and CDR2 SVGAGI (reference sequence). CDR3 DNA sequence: TGTGCCAGCAGTTATAAGGCGGGGGCGAACACCGGGGAGCTGTTTTTT. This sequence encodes CASSYKAGANTGELFF.

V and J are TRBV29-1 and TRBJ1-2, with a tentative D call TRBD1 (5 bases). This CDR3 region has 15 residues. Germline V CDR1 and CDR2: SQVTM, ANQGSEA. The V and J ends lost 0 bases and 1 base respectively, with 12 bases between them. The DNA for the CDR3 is TGCAGCGTTGAAGAGCTACGGACAAATAACTATGGCTACACCTTC. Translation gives CSVEELRTNNYGYTF. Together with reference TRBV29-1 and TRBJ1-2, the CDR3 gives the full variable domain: SAVISQKPSRDICQRGTSLTIQCQVDSQVTMMFWYRQQPGQSLTLIATANQGSEATYESGFVIDKFPISRPNLTFSTLTVSNMSPEDSSIYLCSVEELRTNNYGYTFGSGTRLTVV.

In DNA form, the CDR3 reads TGTGCCAGCAGCGATACAGGGGATGCCACTGAAGCTTTCTTT. Protein sequence: CASSDTGDATEAFF. The chain is built from TRBV7-9 and TRBJ1-1, with 7 positions matching TRBD1. J gave up 4 bases and V 5 bases, and 7 bases lay outside the gene matches. Looked up from germline, CDR1 is SEHNR and CDR2 is FQNEAQ (reference sequence). CDR3 length equals 14 residues. The full variable domain, in which reference TRBV7-9 and TRBJ1-1 provide the parts outside the CDR3, is DTGVSQNPRHKITKRGQNVTFRCDPISEHNRLYWYRQTLGQGPEFLTYFQNEAQLEKSRLLSDRFSAERPKGSFSTLEIQRTEQGDSAMYLCASSDTGDATEAFFGQGTRLTVV.

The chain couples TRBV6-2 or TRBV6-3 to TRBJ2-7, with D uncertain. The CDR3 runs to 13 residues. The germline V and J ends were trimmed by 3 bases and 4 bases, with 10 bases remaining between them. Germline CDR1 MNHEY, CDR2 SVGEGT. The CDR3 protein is CASSYSPLYEQYF. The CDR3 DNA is TGTGCCAGCAGTTATTCCCCTCTATACGAGCAGTACTTC.

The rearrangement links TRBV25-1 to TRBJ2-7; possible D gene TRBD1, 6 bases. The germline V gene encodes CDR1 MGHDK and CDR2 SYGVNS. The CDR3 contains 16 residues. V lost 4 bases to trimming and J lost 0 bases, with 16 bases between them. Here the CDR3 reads CASSARGHLSSYEQYF. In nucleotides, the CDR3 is TGTGCCAGCAGTGCCCGGGGACACCTGAGCTCCTACGAGCAGTACTTC.

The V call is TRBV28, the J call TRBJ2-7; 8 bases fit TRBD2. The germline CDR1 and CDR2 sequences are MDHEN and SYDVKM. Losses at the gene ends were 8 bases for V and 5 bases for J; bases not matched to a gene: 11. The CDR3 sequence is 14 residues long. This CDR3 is CASLWGGRSNEQYF. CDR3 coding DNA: TGTGCCAGCCTCTGGGGCGGGAGGTCCAACGAGCAGTACTTC.

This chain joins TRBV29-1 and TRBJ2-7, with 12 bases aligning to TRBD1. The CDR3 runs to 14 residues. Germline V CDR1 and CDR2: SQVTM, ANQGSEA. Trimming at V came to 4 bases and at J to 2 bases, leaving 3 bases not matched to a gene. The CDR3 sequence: CSVVGTGGTYEQYF. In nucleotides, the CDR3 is TGCAGCGTTGTAGGGACAGGGGGCACCTACGAGCAGTACTTC.

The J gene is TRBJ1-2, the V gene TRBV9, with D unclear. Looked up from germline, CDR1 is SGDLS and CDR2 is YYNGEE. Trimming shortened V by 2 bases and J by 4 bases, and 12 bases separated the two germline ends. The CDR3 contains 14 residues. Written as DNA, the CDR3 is TGTGCCAGCAGCGTTGTTGGCGGAAGCTATGGCTACACCTTC. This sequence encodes CASSVVGGSYGYTF.